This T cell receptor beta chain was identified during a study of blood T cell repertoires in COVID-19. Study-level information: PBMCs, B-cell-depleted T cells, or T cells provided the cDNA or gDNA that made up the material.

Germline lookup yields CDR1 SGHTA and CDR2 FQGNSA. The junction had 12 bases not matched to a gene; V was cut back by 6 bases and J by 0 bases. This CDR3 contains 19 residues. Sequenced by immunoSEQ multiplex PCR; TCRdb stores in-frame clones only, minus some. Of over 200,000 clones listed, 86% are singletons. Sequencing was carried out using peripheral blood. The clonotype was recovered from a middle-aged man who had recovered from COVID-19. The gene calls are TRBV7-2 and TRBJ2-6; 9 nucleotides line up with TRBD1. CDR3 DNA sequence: TGTGCCAGCAGACGAGGACAGGGGCGGCAGTTCTCTGGGGCCAACGTCCTGACTTTC. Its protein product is CASRRGQGRQFSGANVLTF.